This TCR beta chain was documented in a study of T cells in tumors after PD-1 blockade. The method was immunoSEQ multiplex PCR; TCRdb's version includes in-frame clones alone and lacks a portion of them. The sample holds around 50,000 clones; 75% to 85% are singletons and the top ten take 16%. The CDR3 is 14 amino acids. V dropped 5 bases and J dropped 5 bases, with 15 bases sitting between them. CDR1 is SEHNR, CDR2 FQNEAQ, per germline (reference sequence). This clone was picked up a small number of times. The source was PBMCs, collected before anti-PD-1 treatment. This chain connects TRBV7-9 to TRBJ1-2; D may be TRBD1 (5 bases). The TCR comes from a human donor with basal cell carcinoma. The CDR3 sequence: CASSPGPSLYGYTF. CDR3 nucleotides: TGTGCCAGCAGCCCGGGACCGAGTTTATATGGCTACACCTTC. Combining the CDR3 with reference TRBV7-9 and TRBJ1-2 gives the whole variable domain DTGVSQNPRHKITKRGQNVTFRCDPISEHNRLYWYRQTLGQGPEFLTYFQNEAQLEKSRLLSDRFSAERPKGSFSTLEIQRTEQGDSAMYLCASSPGPSLYGYTFGSGTRLTVV.